A single sample gave rise to the 23 T cell receptor beta chains below, sequenced in a study of T cell repertoires in cytomegalovirus infection. TCRdb re-analysed the reads in MiXCR, keeping a single row per CDR3 protein. The sample records roughly 230,000 distinct CDR3 sequences, approximately 17% being singletons. Sample: CD8+ T cells from PBMCs. These TCRs come from a human donor in good health (CMV status not recorded). Some clones in this sample may be carry-over from other donors' samples.

This clonotype showed up many times. The rearrangement links TRBV7-6 to TRBJ2-7, with D unclear. This CDR3 has 15 residues. Looked up from germline, CDR1 is SGHVS and CDR2 is FNYEAQ. The V and J ends lost 6 bases and 0 bases respectively, with 15 bases between them. In DNA, the CDR3 is TGTGCCAGCAGTCCTTACCTCGCATCCTCCTACGAGCAGTACTTC. Translation: CASSPYLASSYEQYF. The whole variable domain, filled in from reference TRBV7-6 and TRBJ2-7, reads GAGVSQSPRYKVTKRGQDVALRCDPISGHVSLYWYRQALGQGPEFLTYFNYEAQQDKSGLPNDRFSAERPEGSISTLTIQRTEQRDSAMYRCASSPYLASSYEQYFGPGTRLTVT.

At least ten counts were recorded for this clonotype. The J gene is TRBJ2-1, the V gene TRBV7-2, with D unclear. The V and J ends lost 1 base and 0 bases respectively, with 13 bases between them. Germline CDR1 and CDR2: SGHTA and FQGNSA. CDR3 length: 17 residues. As DNA, the CDR3 is TGTGCCAGCAGCTTAGGAGCCCAGAGGAGCTCCTACAATGAGCAGTTCTTC. This encodes CASSLGAQRSSYNEQFF.

At least ten counts were recorded for this clonotype. The CDR3 nucleotides are TGTGCCAGCAGCCCCACCGGGGGGGCTGACACCGGGGAGCTGTTTTTT. Translated: CASSPTGGADTGELFF. This rearrangement joins TRBV7-6 to TRBJ2-2, with 8 bases fitting TRBD2. CDR3 size: 16 residues. J gave up 3 bases and V 5 bases, and 8 bases lay outside the gene matches. The germline gives CDR1 SGHVS, CDR2 FNYEAQ.

This clonotype showed up many times. CDR3 bases: TGTGCCAGCAGTTTTTGGGCCTTAGGGGACAGGGTTAATTTGACTGAAGCTTTCTTT. This gives the protein CASSFWALGDRVNLTEAFF. The rearrangement joins TRBV12-3 or TRBV12-4 to TRBJ1-1; 9 bases map to TRBD1. This CDR3 is 19 amino acids long. The V and J ends lost 3 bases and 5 bases, in that order; junction bases with no gene match: 19.

This clonotype came up a few times. The CDR3 DNA reads TGTGCCAGTAAAAGGAGAATTAATAGCAATCAGCCCCAGCATTTT. Translating it yields CASKRRINSNQPQHF. The chain recombines TRBV19 with TRBJ1-5; D unclear. Trimming shortened V by 7 bases and J by 0 bases, and 13 bases separated the two germline ends. This CDR3 comprises 15 residues. Germline values: CDR1 LNHDA, CDR2 SQIVND (reference sequence).

This clonotype showed up many times. The CDR3 DNA sequence: TGCAGCGTTGGAAACAGGGAGGTGAACACTGAAGCTTTCTTT. This sequence encodes CSVGNREVNTEAFF. The chain couples TRBV29-1 to TRBJ1-1; D perhaps matches TRBD1 (6 bases). The CDR3 is 14 amino acids. V lost 4 bases and J 0 bases, leaving 12 bases between the germline ends. Germline V gene lookup returns CDR1 SQVTM and CDR2 ANQGSEA. Full variable domain (outside the CDR3, taken from reference TRBV29-1 and TRBJ1-1): SAVISQKPSRDICQRGTSLTIQCQVDSQVTMMFWYRQQPGQSLTLIATANQGSEATYESGFVIDKFPISRPNLTFSTLTVSNMSPEDSSIYLCSVGNREVNTEAFFGQGTRLTVV.

This sequence joins TRBV5-4 and TRBJ2-7; D unclear. The germline V and J ends were trimmed by 4 bases and 2 bases, with 13 bases remaining between them. Germline CDR1 and CDR2: SGHNT and YYREEE (reference sequence). This CDR3 spans 14 amino acids. CDR3 DNA: TGTGCCAGCAGCGAGCTTAACCTACCCTACGAGCAGTACTTC. Residues: CASSELNLPYEQYF.

The sample holds many counts of this clonotype. The genes are TRBV7-3 and TRBJ2-3, with D perhaps being TRBD1 or TRBD2 (5 bases each). CDR3 length: 14 residues. Germline lookup yields CDR1 SGHTA and CDR2 FQGTGA. Trimming shortened V by 3 bases and J by 9 bases, and 16 bases separated the two germline ends. The CDR3 DNA is TGTGCCAGCAGCTTCACTGGGGGATCGTCGACGCAGTATTTT. This translates into CASSFTGGSSTQYF.

This clonotype was recorded many times. The V gene is TRBV7-9, the J gene TRBJ1-5; the D is unclear. The CDR3 runs 15 residues. The germline V and J ends were trimmed by 5 bases and 7 bases, with 18 bases remaining between them. CDR1 is SEHNR, CDR2 FQNEAQ, per germline (reference sequence). DNA for the CDR3: TGTGCCAGCAGCGCCTTTGATGAACGACTCCAGCCCCAGCATTTT. Its protein product is CASSAFDERLQPQHF.

This clonotype was seen more than once but under ten times. This sequence joins TRBV14 and TRBJ1-1, with 10 bases lining up with TRBD1. The CDR3 consists of 16 residues. Germline assignment: CDR1 SGHDN and CDR2 FVKESK. Trimming at V came to 1 base and at J to 5 bases, leaving 7 bases not matched to a gene. CDR3 sequence: CASSQGDRGFGTEAFF. DNA of the CDR3: TGTGCCAGCAGCCAAGGGGACAGGGGATTTGGGACTGAAGCTTTCTTT.

The chain is built from TRBV9 and TRBJ2-1; TRBD2 is a possible D gene (5 bases). Trimming cost V 4 bases and J 0 bases, with 11 bases left between them. Per germline, CDR1 SGDLS and CDR2 YYNGEE. The length of the CDR3 is 15 residues. CDR3 residues: CASSPSPSSYNEQFF. In DNA, the CDR3 is TGTGCCAGCAGCCCTAGCCCAAGCTCCTACAATGAGCAGTTCTTC. Full variable domain (rest looked up from reference TRBV9 and TRBJ2-1): DSGVTQTPKHLITATGQRVTLRCSPRSGDLSVYWYQQSLDQGLQFLIQYYNGEERAKGNILERFSAQQFPDLHSELNLSSLELGDSALYFCASSPSPSSYNEQFFGPGTRLTVL.

This clonotype was seen repeatedly, ten times or more. The CDR3 DNA reads TGTGCCAGCAGTTTCTATGCTTACAGACAAGCAGATACGCAGTATTTT. Protein sequence: CASSFYAYRQADTQYF. The genes are TRBV12-3 or TRBV12-4 and TRBJ2-3, with D unclear. The ends were cut back, 3 bases at V and 4 bases at J, with 17 bases in the middle. The CDR3 has 16 amino acids.

This clonotype occurred many times. The J gene is TRBJ1-1, the V gene TRBV14; D is ambiguous. Trimming pared 3 bases from V and 2 bases from J, leaving 7 bases between. Per the germline V gene, CDR1 is SGHDN and CDR2 is FVKESK. The CDR3 is 13 amino acids. Here the CDR3 reads CASSHTGNTEAFF. In DNA, the CDR3 is TGTGCCAGCAGCCATACGGGAAACACTGAAGCTTTCTTT.

The CDR3 sequence is CASTLLARPRPNQGEAFF. CDR3 bases: TGTGCCAGCACCCTGCTCGCACGGCCGAGGCCGAATCAGGGGGAAGCTTTCTTT. The chain links TRBV7-3 to TRBJ1-1; D is perhaps TRBD1 (6 bases). The CDR3 runs 18 residues. Germline CDR1 and CDR2: SGHTA and FQGTGA. Deletions cut 7 bases from V and 8 bases from J, with 32 bases between. The full variable domain, its missing parts supplied by reference TRBV7-3 and TRBJ1-1, is GAGVSQTPSNKVTEKGKYVELRCDPISGHTALYWYRQSLGQGPEFLIYFQGTGAADDSGLPNDRFFAVRPEGSVSTLKIQRTERGDSAVYLCASTLLARPRPNQGEAFFGQGTRLTVV.

V usage is TRBV27 and J usage is TRBJ2-3, with TRBD2 matching over 8 bases. The CDR3 length is 16 residues. From germline, CDR1 is MNHEY and CDR2 SMNVEV (reference sequence). Trimming took 3 bases from V and 0 from J; bases not matched to a gene: 5. The CDR3 DNA reads TGTGCCAGCAGTTTCCCTAGCGGGTCTAGCACAGATACGCAGTATTTT. It translates to CASSFPSGSSTDTQYF.

The sample holds a few counts of this clonotype. The CDR3 is CASSQGGRGALSGSYNEQFF. DNA of the CDR3: TGCGCCAGCAGCCAAGGTGGGCGGGGGGCCCTCTCCGGCTCCTACAATGAGCAGTTCTTC. The V gene is TRBV4-3, the J gene TRBJ2-1, with TRBD2 matching 8 bases. The CDR3 loop spans 20 amino acids. In germline, CDR1 is LGHNA, CDR2 YSLEER. V shed 1 base and J 0 bases; nucleotides not matched to a gene: 14.

V usage is TRBV5-1 and J usage is TRBJ2-7; 8 bases are shared with TRBD1. The V and J ends lost 5 bases and 2 bases, in that order; junction bases with no gene match: 3. The germline V gene encodes CDR1 SGHRS and CDR2 YFSETQ. This CDR3 contains 13 residues. The CDR3 reads CASRTGATYEQYF. CDR3 DNA: TGCGCCAGCAGGACAGGGGCTACCTACGAGCAGTACTTC.

This clonotype was counted a few times. This chain connects TRBV14 to TRBJ2-1, with 9 bases identical to TRBD2. After removal of 5 bases from V and 0 bases from J, the junction contained 2 bases not matched to a gene. This CDR3 is 15 amino acids long. Germline CDR1 and CDR2: SGHDN and FVKESK. The CDR3 reads CASSYSGSSYNEQFF. The CDR3 DNA is TGTGCCAGCAGCTATAGCGGGAGCTCCTACAATGAGCAGTTCTTC.

This clonotype was picked up many times. DNA for the CDR3: TGTGCCAGCAGCCTAGAACCCCTCGGGGGCACCAAAGAGACCCAGTACTTC. This codes for CASSLEPLGGTKETQYF. This chain connects TRBV7-2 to TRBJ2-5; D is possibly TRBD1 or TRBD2 (6 bases each). This CDR3 region has 17 residues. Trimming pared 5 bases from V and 3 bases from J, leaving 22 bases between. CDR1 is SGHTA and CDR2 is FQGNSA in the germline V gene. The full variable domain, in which reference TRBV7-2 and TRBJ2-5 provide the parts outside the CDR3, is GAGVSQSPSNKVTEKGKDVELRCDPISGHTALYWYRQSLGQGLEFLIYFQGNSAPDKSGLPSDRFSAERTGGSVSTLTIQRTQQEDSAVYLCASSLEPLGGTKETQYFGPGTRLLVL.

This clonotype appeared many times. The rearrangement joins TRBV7-2 to TRBJ2-7, with D maybe TRBD1 (5 bases). V shed 5 bases and J shed 6 bases, with 8 bases lying between them. The CDR3 has 11 residues. The germline V gene has CDR1 SGHTA and CDR2 FQGNSA. CDR3: CASSLRGEQYF. CDR3 in DNA: TGTGCCAGCAGCCTAAGGGGCGAGCAGTACTTC. The full variable domain, rest sourced from reference TRBV7-2 and TRBJ2-7, is GAGVSQSPSNKVTEKGKDVELRCDPISGHTALYWYRQSLGQGLEFLIYFQGNSAPDKSGLPSDRFSAERTGGSVSTLTIQRTQQEDSAVYLCASSLRGEQYFGPGTRLTVT.

As regards this clonotype: At one end, the junction sequence differs from germline, possibly due to a read error. The genes are TRBV10-3 and TRBJ1-1, with a weak D call TRBD1 (5 bases). Looked up from germline, CDR1 is ENHRY and CDR2 is SYGVKD. CDR3 length equals 16 residues. The CDR3: CAISDKGPTGNPEAFF. DNA of the CDR3: TGTGCCATCAGTGATAAGGGGCCGACGGGGAACCCTGAAGCTTTCTTT.

The chain recombines TRBV20-1 with TRBJ2-7; maybe TRBD1 (7 bases). Trimming removed 5 bases at V and 3 bases at J, with 11 bases between. CDR3 length equals 12 residues. Germline V gene sequence: CDR1 DFQATT, CDR2 SNEGSKA (reference sequence). The CDR3 spells CSAPRGDYEQYF. The CDR3 nucleotides are TGCAGTGCTCCCAGGGGGGACTACGAGCAGTACTTC.

This clonotype was observed a few times. The gene calls are TRBV4-3 and TRBJ1-2, with TRBD1 identical over 8 bases. The germline V gene encodes CDR1 LGHNA and CDR2 YSLEER. This CDR3 comprises 15 residues. The ends lost 0 bases at V and 6 bases at J; junction bases unmatched: 6. The CDR3 DNA follows: TGCGCCAGCAGCCAAGATCAATCAGGGGGCAATGGCTACACCTTC. This encodes CASSQDQSGGNGYTF.